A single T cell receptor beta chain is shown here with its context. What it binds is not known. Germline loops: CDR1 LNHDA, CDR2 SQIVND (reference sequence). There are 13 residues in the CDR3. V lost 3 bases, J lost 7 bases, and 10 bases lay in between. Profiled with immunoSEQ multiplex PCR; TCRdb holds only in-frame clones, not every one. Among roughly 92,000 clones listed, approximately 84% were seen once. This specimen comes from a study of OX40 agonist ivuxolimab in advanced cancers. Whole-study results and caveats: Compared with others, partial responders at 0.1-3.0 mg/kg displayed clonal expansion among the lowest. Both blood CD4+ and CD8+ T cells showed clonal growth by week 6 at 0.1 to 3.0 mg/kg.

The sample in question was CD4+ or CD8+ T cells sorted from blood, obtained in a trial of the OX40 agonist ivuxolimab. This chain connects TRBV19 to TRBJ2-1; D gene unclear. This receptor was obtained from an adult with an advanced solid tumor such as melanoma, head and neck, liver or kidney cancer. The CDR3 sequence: CASSITIMNEQFF. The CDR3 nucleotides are TGTGCCAGTAGTATCACTATCATGAATGAGCAGTTCTTC. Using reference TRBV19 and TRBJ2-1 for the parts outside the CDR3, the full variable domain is DGGITQSPKYLFRKEGQNVTLSCEQNLNHDAMYWYRQDPGQGLRLIYYSQIVNDFQKGDIAEGYSVSREKKESFPLTVTSAQKNPTAFYLCASSITIMNEQFFGPGTRLTVL.